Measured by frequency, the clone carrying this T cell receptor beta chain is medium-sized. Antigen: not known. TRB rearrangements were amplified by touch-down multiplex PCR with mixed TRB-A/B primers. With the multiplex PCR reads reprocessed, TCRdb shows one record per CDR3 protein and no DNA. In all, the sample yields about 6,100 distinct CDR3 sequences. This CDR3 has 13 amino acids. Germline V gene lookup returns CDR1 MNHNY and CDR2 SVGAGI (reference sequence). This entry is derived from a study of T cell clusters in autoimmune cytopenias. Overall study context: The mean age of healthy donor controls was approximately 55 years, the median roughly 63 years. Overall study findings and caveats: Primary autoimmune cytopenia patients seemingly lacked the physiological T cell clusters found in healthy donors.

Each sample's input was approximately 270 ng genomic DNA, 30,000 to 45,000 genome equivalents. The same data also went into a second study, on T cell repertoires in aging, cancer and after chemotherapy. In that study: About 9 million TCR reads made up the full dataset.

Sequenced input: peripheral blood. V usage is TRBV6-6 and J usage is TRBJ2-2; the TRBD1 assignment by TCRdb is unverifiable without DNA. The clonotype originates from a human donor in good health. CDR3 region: CASRGTGAGELFF.